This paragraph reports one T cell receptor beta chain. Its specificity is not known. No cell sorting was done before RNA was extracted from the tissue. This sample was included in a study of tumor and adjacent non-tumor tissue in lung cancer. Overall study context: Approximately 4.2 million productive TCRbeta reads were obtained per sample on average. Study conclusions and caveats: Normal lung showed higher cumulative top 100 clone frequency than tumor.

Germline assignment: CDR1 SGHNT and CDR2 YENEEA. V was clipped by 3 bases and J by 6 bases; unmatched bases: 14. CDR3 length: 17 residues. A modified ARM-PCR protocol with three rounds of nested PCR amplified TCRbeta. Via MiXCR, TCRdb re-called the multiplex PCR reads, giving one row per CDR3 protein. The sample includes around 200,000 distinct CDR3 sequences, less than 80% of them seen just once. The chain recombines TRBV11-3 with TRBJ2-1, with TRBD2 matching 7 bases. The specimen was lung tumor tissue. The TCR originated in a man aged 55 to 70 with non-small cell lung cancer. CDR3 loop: CASSFVVGGIAFNEQFF. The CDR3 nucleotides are TGTGCCAGCAGCTTTGTCGTGGGGGGGATTGCCTTCAATGAGCAGTTCTTC.